This T cell receptor (beta chain) comes out of a study of Graves' ophthalmopathy and Graves' hyperthyroidism. Background on the study: The authors collected peripheral blood at initial diagnosis, before any treatment. The study, taken as a whole, reports: Blood also harbored most expanded thyroid clonotypes above 0.001 frequency.

Points on this clonotype: Its antigen is as yet unknown.

V trimming: 7 bases; J trimming: 2 bases; junction bases outside the gene matches: 6. The germline gives CDR1 MDHEN, CDR2 SYDVKM. The CDR3 length is 14 residues. Moderate-to-severe activity, CAS at least 3, NOSPECS at least 4 and duration under 3 months characterized donors with ophthalmopathy. For repertoire sequencing, the TCR beta CDR3 regions were amplified from RNA transcripts. Investigators did first-round RT-PCR with HTBI primers, then second-round multiplex PCR. MiXCR, applied by TCRdb to the multiplex PCR reads, yields one record per CDR3 protein. Among some 170,000 distinct CDR3 sequences listed, approximately 40% were seen once.

Sequencing input: peripheral blood. The chain employs TRBV28 and TRBJ2-5; 8 nucleotides align to TRBD2. This TCR was recovered from a man younger than 40 with Graves' ophthalmopathy. Here the CDR3 DNA reads TGTGCCAGCAAAAGCGGCGGGAGGCAAGAGACCCAGTACTTC. This sequence encodes CASKSGGRQETQYF.